This T cell receptor beta chain stems from a study of blood T cell repertoires in COVID-19. About the research overall: The study drew acute and convalescent COVID-19 samples from the United States, Italy and Spain. The analysed material was cDNA or gDNA that came from T cells, B-cell-depleted T cells, or PBMCs.

The authors' processing: Amplification with reference gene primers provided the estimates of nucleated cell counts. Profiled with immunoSEQ multiplex PCR; TCRdb holds only in-frame clones, not every one. That table furnishes V, J and clone size, whereas the DNA furnished D and trimming. The sample consists of roughly 95,000 clones, 84% of them appearing once. V gave up 8 bases and J gave up 8 bases, with 21 bases separating them. Per germline, CDR1 MDHEN and CDR2 SYDVKM. The CDR3 has 15 residues. Input material: peripheral blood. This chain uses TRBV28 with TRBJ1-4, with D possibly being TRBD1 (6 bases). The sequence came from a human donor in a cohort sampled during active COVID-19. This CDR3 reads CASALFQGIFEKLFF. The CDR3 coding sequence is TGTGCCAGCGCTCTCTTCCAGGGGATTTTCGAAAAACTGTTTTTT.